The 21 T cell receptor beta chains listed next were all sequenced from one sample in a study of blood T cell repertoires in COVID-19. The assay was immunoSEQ multiplex PCR, and TCRdb's table has in-frame clones only and misses some. The sample carries roughly 140,000 clones, 80% recorded once. Sequenced material: peripheral blood. The source is a man between 60 and 75 years old with active or convalescent COVID-19.

The V and J genes are TRBV7-2 and TRBJ2-5; D might be TRBD1 (6 bases). V was shortened by 6 bases and J by 5 bases, with 13 bases between the two germline ends. Germline V gene data show CDR1 as SGHTA and CDR2 as FQGNSA. The CDR3 has 13 amino acids. The CDR3 reads CASRNRVWETQYF. Written as DNA, the CDR3 is TGTGCCAGCAGAAACAGGGTCTGGGAGACCCAGTACTTC.

The chain carries TRBV2 and TRBJ1-6; 9 positions match TRBD1. Germline trimming cut 5 bases from V and 7 bases from J; bases unmatched to any gene: 6. The V gene's germline CDR1 is SNHLY and CDR2 FYNNEI. The CDR3 length is 15 residues. CDR3 region: CASSQRQGGNSPLHF. CDR3 DNA sequence: TGTGCCAGCAGTCAACGACAGGGGGGGAATTCACCCCTCCACTTT.

J is TRBJ1-1 and V is TRBV5-6, with D unclear. V lost 0 bases, J lost 6 bases, and 9 bases lay in between. Germline CDR1 reads SGHDT; CDR2 reads YYEEEE. The CDR3 extends over 13 amino acids. CDR3 amino acids: CASSLGARSEAFF. DNA of the CDR3: TGTGCCAGCAGCTTGGGGGCCAGGTCTGAAGCTTTCTTT.

V is TRBV9 and J is TRBJ2-1; 7 bases agree with TRBD2. The V gene end was trimmed by 2 bases and the J gene end by 0 bases; junction bases not matched to a gene: 8. The CDR3 contains 17 residues. CDR1 and CDR2 from the germline V gene are SGDLS and YYNGEE. In DNA form, the CDR3 reads TGTGCCAGCAGCGTGGGAACTAGCGCGAGCTCCTACAATGAGCAGTTCTTC. Amino acid sequence: CASSVGTSASSYNEQFF.

The rearrangement joins TRBV7-3 to TRBJ2-5; TRBD1 is a possible D gene (5 bases). Trimming removed 1 base at V and 5 bases at J, with 8 bases between. The germline gives CDR1 SGHTA, CDR2 FQGTGA. The CDR3 has 13 residues. The DNA for the CDR3 is TGTGCCAGCAGCTTAATCAGGGATGAGACCCAGTACTTC. This encodes CASSLIRDETQYF.

The chain recombines TRBV30 with TRBJ2-5; 8 nucleotides align to TRBD2. The J segment lost 5 bases and the V segment lost 1 base, leaving 6 bases of the junction unmatched. Germline values: CDR1 GTSNPN, CDR2 SVGIG (reference sequence). The CDR3 covers 14 residues. The CDR3 DNA reads as TGTGCCTGGAGTGACGGACTAGCAGGGGAGACCCAGTACTTC. Residues: CAWSDGLAGETQYF.

This clone showed up just a few times. The rearrangement links TRBV7-8 to TRBJ1-1; the match to TRBD1 covers 9 bases. Looked up from germline, CDR1 is SGHVS and CDR2 is FQNEAQ. This CDR3 is 14 amino acids long. Unmatched junction bases numbered 1, after V lost 1 base and J lost 4 bases. In nucleotides, the CDR3 is TGTGCCAGCAGCTTAGGACAGGGGGTCACTGAAGCTTTCTTT. Translating it yields CASSLGQGVTEAFF.

The chain is built from TRBV6-4 and TRBJ1-1, with unresolved D. The germline V gene encodes CDR1 MRHNA and CDR2 SNTAGT. The CDR3 has 13 residues. V dropped 3 bases and J dropped 3 bases, with 8 bases sitting between them. CDR3 in DNA: TGTGCCAGCAGTGAGAACTTGGACACTGAAGCTTTCTTT. Translated, it gives CASSENLDTEAFF.

V and J are TRBV5-1 and TRBJ2-3; TRBD1 matches 7 bases. The germline V gene has CDR1 SGHRS and CDR2 YFSETQ. The J segment lost 9 bases and the V segment lost 0 bases, leaving 4 bases of the junction unmatched. The CDR3 has 13 residues. Here the CDR3 DNA reads TGCGCCAGCAGCTTGGGACAGGGTACGACGCAGTATTTT. Translating gives CASSLGQGTTQYF.

The rearrangement links TRBV28 to TRBJ1-6, with TRBD1 as a possible D gene (5 bases). The V gene's germline CDR1 is MDHEN and CDR2 SYDVKM. This CDR3 has 14 amino acids. V lost 3 bases to trimming and J lost 9 bases, with 12 bases between them. For the CDR3, the DNA is TGTGCCAGCAGTTTGCGGCAGGGATTTTCACCCCTCCACTTT. As protein: CASSLRQGFSPLHF. Full variable domain (missing parts from reference TRBV28 and TRBJ1-6): DVKVTQSSRYLVKRTGEKVFLECVQDMDHENMFWYRQDPGLGLRLIYFSYDVKMKEKGDIPEGYSVSREKKERFSLILESASTNQTSMYLCASSLRQGFSPLHFGNGTRLTVT.

The gene calls are TRBV6-5 and TRBJ2-3; D not certain. Germline CDR1 is MNHEY and CDR2 is SVGAGI. The CDR3 runs to 14 residues. Trimming cost V 2 bases and J 8 bases, with 14 bases left between them. The CDR3 here is CASSYISQVVTQYF. In nucleotides, the CDR3 is TGTGCCAGCAGTTACATCTCCCAGGTGGTTACGCAGTATTTT.

The V call is TRBV6-5, the J call TRBJ1-5, with D possibly TRBD1 on 6 matching bases. CDR1 MNHEY and CDR2 SVGAGI come from the germline V gene. The V and J ends lost 5 bases and 7 bases respectively, with 15 bases between them. CDR3 length: 14 amino acids. As DNA, the CDR3 is TGTGCCAGCAGTCACGGGGGGCTGGGACAGCCCCAGCATTTT. Protein sequence: CASSHGGLGQPQHF.

The chain links TRBV5-1 to TRBJ2-7, with 9 bases that match TRBD2. The length of the CDR3 is 15 residues. The germline gives CDR1 SGHRS, CDR2 YFSETQ. V gave up 1 base and J gave up 6 bases; unmatched junction bases: 8. CDR3 DNA: TGCGCCAGCAGCTTGTACGCGGGAGGGCCGTCCGAGCAGTACTTC. This codes for CASSLYAGGPSEQYF.

This clone has a handful of counts. The chain combines TRBV18 with TRBJ2-5, with TRBD1 identical over 7 bases. CDR1 and CDR2 from the germline V gene are KGHSH and LQKENI. CDR3 length equals 16 residues. The V gene end was trimmed by 2 bases and the J gene end by 1 base; junction bases not matched to a gene: 7. This CDR3 is CASSPFGTAIQETQYF. CDR3 sequence (DNA): TGTGCCAGCTCACCATTCGGGACAGCGATCCAAGAGACCCAGTACTTC. Using reference TRBV18 and TRBJ2-5 for the parts outside the CDR3, the full variable domain is NAGVMQNPRHLVRRRGQEARLRCSPMKGHSHVYWYRQLPEEGLKFMVYLQKENIIDESGMPKERFSAEFPKEGPSILRIQQVVRGDSAAYFCASSPFGTAIQETQYFGPGTRLLVL.

CDR3 loop: CASTTSSGRASSPAHEQYF. CDR3 coding DNA: TGTGCCAGCACCACCTCTAGCGGGAGGGCAAGCAGCCCAGCCCACGAGCAGTACTTC. The chain recombines TRBV27 with TRBJ2-7; 12 bases are shared with TRBD2. Per germline, CDR1 MNHEY and CDR2 SMNVEV (reference sequence). The CDR3 is 19 amino acids. J was trimmed by 5 bases and V by 7 bases; bases with no gene match: 21.

The chain links TRBV28 to TRBJ1-5, with D unresolved. The CDR3 sequence is 12 residues long. The V and J ends lost 6 bases and 9 bases respectively, with 12 bases between them. Germline CDR1 reads MDHEN; CDR2 reads SYDVKM. In nucleotides, the CDR3 is TGTGCCAGCAGGTATCCCGTCGGGCCCCAGCATTTT. It specifies CASRYPVGPQHF.

This sequence joins TRBV5-5 and TRBJ2-1, with TRBD1 identical over 9 bases. Losses at the gene ends were 4 bases for V and 1 base for J; bases not matched to a gene: 3. Germline V lookup: CDR1 SGHKS, CDR2 YYEKEE (reference sequence). The CDR3 length is 15 residues. The CDR3 DNA reads TGTGCCAGCAGCCGGGACAGGGCTTCCTACAATGAGCAGTTCTTC. Translating gives CASSRDRASYNEQFF. Looking up the rest from reference TRBV5-5 and TRBJ2-1 gives the full variable domain: DAGVTQSPTHLIKTRGQQVTLRCSPISGHKSVSWYQQVLGQGPQFIFQYYEKEERGRGNFPDRFSARQFPNYSSELNVNALLLGDSALYLCASSRDRASYNEQFFGPGTRLTVL.

The chain combines TRBV27 with TRBJ2-2; 7 positions agree with TRBD2. The germline V gene has CDR1 MNHEY and CDR2 SMNVEV (reference sequence). V dropped 5 bases and J dropped 2; count of bases not matched to a gene: 5. This CDR3 spans 15 amino acids. The CDR3 DNA reads as TGTGCCAGCAGTCTTAGCGGGCGAAACACCGGGGAGCTGTTTTTT. This gives the protein CASSLSGRNTGELFF.

The CDR3 DNA follows: TGTGCCAGAAGTCCAGGGACTAGCGGGACCTACAATGAGCAGTTCTTC. Residues: CARSPGTSGTYNEQFF. This chain joins TRBV7-5 and TRBJ2-1; the DNA was not compared with TRBD2, the D call given in the table. TRBV7-5 is assigned pseudogene status. The CDR3 runs 16 residues.

The chain employs TRBV19 and TRBJ2-3; 7 positions agree with TRBD1. Germline CDR1 is LNHDA and CDR2 is SQIVND (reference sequence). V shed 1 base, J shed 11 bases, and the junction held 6 bases outside the gene matches. The CDR3 extends over 13 amino acids. CDR3 coding DNA: TGTGCCAGTAGTATAGTTAACAGGGGAGAGCAGTATTTT. Amino acids: CASSIVNRGEQYF.

V usage is TRBV2 and J usage is TRBJ1-3, with 10 bases matching TRBD1. V shed 6 bases, J shed 8 bases, and the junction held 4 bases outside the gene matches. The CDR3 consists of 13 residues. Germline V gene data show CDR1 as SNHLY and CDR2 as FYNNEI. DNA of the CDR3: TGTGCCAGCAGGGGACAGGGGCTACACACCATATATTTT. It translates to CASRGQGLHTIYF.